This paragraph reports one T cell receptor (beta chain). The sample belongs to a study of blood T cell repertoires in COVID-19. Across the whole study: Acute-phase and convalescent COVID-19 samples originated in the United States, Italy and Spain. PBMCs, B-cell-depleted T cells, or T cells provided the cDNA or gDNA that made up the material.

Original handling: Reference gene primer amplification in the assay estimated nucleated cell counts. Clones were read by immunoSEQ multiplex PCR, and TCRdb kept only the in-frame ones, dropping some. The V and J calls and clone size were taken over from that table, and D and trimming were inferred from the DNA. This sample has approximately 230,000 clones, with approximately 80% found just once. The sample taken for sequencing was peripheral blood. The receptor was isolated from a woman over 75 with active or convalescent COVID-19.

The CDR3 region has the DNA TGCGCCAGCACTCTGGCGGGAGCCTACAATGAGCAGTTCTTC. This codes for CASTLAGAYNEQFF. The chain is built from TRBV10-2 and TRBJ2-1, with 7 bases aligning to TRBD2. V gave up 7 bases and J gave up 2 bases; unmatched junction bases: 5. Germline V CDR1 and CDR2: WSHSY, SAAADI. This CDR3 comprises 14 residues.